This T cell receptor (beta chain) emerged from a study of blood T cell repertoires in COVID-19. Only in-frame clones appear in the TCRdb table, and some are missing; sequencing was by immunoSEQ multiplex PCR. The sample comprises more than 65,000 clones, around 80% of which are singletons, and 6.5% to 8% rests with the top ten. Germline values: CDR1 SGHKS, CDR2 YYEKEE (reference sequence). The CDR3 sequence is 16 residues long. The germline V and J ends were trimmed by 4 bases and 2 bases, with 16 bases remaining between them. The TCR originated in a human donor in a cohort sampled during active COVID-19. The genes are TRBV5-5 and TRBJ1-5; no clear D. The sequenced sample was peripheral blood. Here the CDR3 DNA reads TGTGCCAGCAGCCTGGAGGCGGGGAGGGGCAATCAGCCCCAGCATTTT. It is translated as CASSLEAGRGNQPQHF.